The sequence of this TCR beta chain was determined in a study of identical twins. Study findings and constraints: Twin pairs had excess sharing that was weaker in beta out-of-frame sequences. Within cord blood, abundant beta clonotypes carried fewer insertions, but memory repertoires showed no such trend. Models underestimated out-of-frame TCR alpha sharing in monozygotic twins.

With V trimmed by 5 bases and J by 2 bases, 10 bases remained unmatched. There are 16 residues in the CDR3. The germline V gene has CDR1 SEHNR and CDR2 FQNEAQ (reference sequence). A universal primer site arose from template switching, and cDNA bore unique molecular identifiers. In TCRdb, the 5' RACE reads were re-called with MiXCR into one record per CDR3 protein. The table includes approximately 890,000 distinct CDR3 sequences, over 9% detected once. A few counts support this clonotype. Antigen unknown. The same sample was also used in a study of yellow fever vaccine responses in identical twins.

The V call is TRBV7-9, the J call TRBJ2-7, with 9 bases matching TRBD2. Material for sequencing was PBMCs. The sequence came from a woman aged 18-29 years in good health. CDR3 bases: TGTGCCAGCAGCCCGAGAGGTAGCGGGAGTACCTACGAGCAGTACTTC. Its translation is CASSPRGSGSTYEQYF.